Following are 6 T cell receptor beta chains from one sample sequenced in a study of cytomegalovirus exposure and HLA in healthy donors (dated by TCRdb to about 2017). Receptor libraries were prepared by the immunoSEQ multiplex PCR assay. For the multiplex PCR, a mixture combining 60 forward primers for TCR Vbeta segments and 13 reverse primers for TCR Jbeta segments was used. Not all clones reach the TCRdb copy of this immuneACCESS table, which keeps in-frame sequences only. Checked studies attribute under half of the gap to unresolved V genes and leave the rest unexplained. Within this sample are approximately 130,000 clones, with more than 80% of them counted one time only. The ten largest clones add up to about 7% of the sample. Input material: PBMCs. The receptors derive from a woman between 25 and 40 years old in good health and CMV-seropositive.

The chain carries TRBV9 and TRBJ2-5; perhaps TRBD2 as D (6 bases). V shed 0 bases and J shed 2 bases, with 11 bases lying between them. CDR1 and CDR2 from the germline V gene are SGDLS and YYNGEE. This CDR3 has 15 amino acids. CDR3 region: CASSVGLAVQETQYF. The CDR3 nucleotides read TGTGCCAGCAGCGTAGGGTTAGCGGTACAAGAGACCCAGTACTTC.

The V call is TRBV7-9, the J call TRBJ2-7; D may be TRBD1 (5 bases). The V end lost 0 bases, the J end lost 7 bases, and 10 bases lay between the germline ends. The CDR3 sequence is 13 residues long. Germline lookup yields CDR1 SEHNR and CDR2 FQNEAQ (reference sequence). The CDR3 is CASSLAGVVEQYF. DNA for the CDR3: TGTGCCAGCAGCTTAGCAGGGGTGGTAGAGCAGTACTTC.

On this clone itself: The sample holds other DNA sequences that translate to the same CDR3. The chain recombines TRBV9 with TRBJ2-1; 7 nucleotides line up with TRBD2. The germline CDR1 and CDR2 sequences are SGDLS and YYNGEE. The trim removed 0 bases at V and 0 bases at J, leaving 3 bases unmatched. CDR3 length: 16 amino acids. This CDR3 reads CASSVGGGSSYNEQFF. Written as DNA, the CDR3 is TGTGCCAGCAGCGTAGGGGGCGGGAGCTCCTACAATGAGCAGTTCTTC.

The chain links TRBV19 to TRBJ2-3, with 7 bases identical to TRBD2. CDR1 and CDR2 from the germline V gene are LNHDA and SQIVND (reference sequence). The V gene end was trimmed by 5 bases and the J gene end by 3 bases; junction bases not matched to a gene: 8. The CDR3 is 15 residues long. The DNA for the CDR3 is TGTGCCAGTAGTTTAGGTGGGGGGGAGACAGATACGCAGTATTTT. Amino acids: CASSLGGGETDTQYF. The whole variable domain, remainder taken from reference TRBV19 and TRBJ2-3, is DGGITQSPKYLFRKEGQNVTLSCEQNLNHDAMYWYRQDPGQGLRLIYYSQIVNDFQKGDIAEGYSVSREKKESFPLTVTSAQKNPTAFYLCASSLGGGETDTQYFGPGTRLTVL.

The chain is built from TRBV25-1 and TRBJ1-4; D is ambiguous. V was trimmed by 5 bases and J by 4 bases, leaving 11 bases between them. Germline assignment: CDR1 MGHDK and CDR2 SYGVNS. CDR3 length: 14 amino acids. CDR3: CASSNEAGNEKLFF. CDR3 nucleotides: TGTGCCAGCAGTAATGAGGCCGGTAATGAAAAACTGTTTTTT.

The genes are TRBV5-1 and TRBJ1-2; 8 positions match TRBD1. Unmatched junction bases numbered 4, after V lost 4 bases and J lost 8 bases. The CDR3 totals 12 residues. CDR1 and CDR2 (germline): SGHRS, YFSETQ. CDR3 DNA sequence: TGCGCCAGCAGCCCAGACAGGGGCGGCTACACCTTC. It translates to CASSPDRGGYTF.